A selection of T cell receptor beta chains follows, all from one sample in a study of T cell repertoires in cytomegalovirus infection. Which antigens these TCRs recognize remains unknown. TCRdb re-called the reads with MiXCR, one entry per CDR3 protein. The profile shows around 750,000 distinct CDR3 sequences, less than 35% of them singletons. The material was cultured CD8+ T cells from PBMCs, obtained from culture after CMV antigen stimulation. These receptors were obtained from a human donor in good health (CMV status not recorded). Some clones in this sample may be carry-over from other donors' samples. CDR3s include the opening cysteine and the closing phenylalanine or tryptophan. D genes are given only for firm matches. Size is omitted from some rows. Given values are once, few, many or a class for expanded clones.

j_call clone_size d_call v_call cdr3_aa cdr3_nt
TRBJ2-1 . TRBD1 TRBV7-9 CASSPEDPGQSSYNEQFF TGTGCCAGCAGCCCCGAGGATCCGGGACAGAGCTCCTACAATGAGCAGTTCTTC
TRBJ2-5 . TRBD2 TRBV3-1 CASSQGTSGSGETQYF TGTGCCAGCAGCCAAGGGACTAGCGGGAGCGGGGAGACCCAGTACTTC
TRBJ1-5 many . TRBV7-6 CASSRDISNQPQHF TGTGCCAGCAGCCGGGACATTAGCAATCAGCCCCAGCATTTT
TRBJ2-3 . . TRBV19 CASSVFASTDTQYF TGTGCCAGTAGTGTCTTTGCTAGCACAGATACGCAGTATTTT
TRBJ2-7 few . TRBV6-5 CASTWRGGSYEQYF TGTGCCAGCACCTGGAGAGGGGGCTCCTACGAGCAGTACTTC
TRBJ2-1 many . TRBV7-2 CASSLWLAGRYEQFF TGTGCCAGCAGCTTATGGTTGGCAGGGAGGTATGAGCAGTTCTTC
TRBJ1-3 . . TRBV6-2/TRBV6-3 CASSEGHTIYF TGTGCCAGTTCCGAGGGACACACCATATATTTT
TRBJ2-5 . TRBD1 TRBV12-3/TRBV12-4 CASSFPDRGHQETQYF TGTGCCAGCAGTTTCCCGGACAGGGGACACCAAGAGACCCAGTACTTC
TRBJ1-2 . . TRBV7-8 CASSLVQGYYGYTF TGTGCCAGCAGCTTAGTTCAGGGATACTATGGCTACACCTTC
TRBJ1-1 . . TRBV2 CASSPSEGRPEAFF TGTGCCAGCAGCCCCAGTGAGGGTCGACCTGAAGCTTTCTTT
TRBJ2-1 many . TRBV19 CASSIADYNEQFF TGTGCCAGTAGTATTGCAGACTACAATGAGCAGTTCTTC
TRBJ2-1 few . TRBV7-9 CASILGGGGPFLSSYNEQFF TGTGCCAGCATCCTTGGGGGCGGGGGCCCGTTCCTAAGCTCCTACAATGAGCAGTTCTTC
TRBJ1-6 few . TRBV4-1 CASSQDLGNSPLHF TGCGCCAGCAGCCAAGATCTGGGGAATTCACCCCTCCACTTT
TRBJ2-7 . TRBD1 TRBV2 CASGPPSGGHEQYF TGTGCCAGCGGGCCCCCCTCAGGGGGTCACGAGCAGTACTTC
TRBJ2-1 few . TRBV7-8 CASSLTPDLTYNEQFF TGTGCCAGCAGCCTAACACCGGATCTAACCTACAATGAGCAGTTCTTC
TRBJ2-1 . TRBD2 TRBV12-3/TRBV12-4 CASKLSGGAYNEQFF TGTGCCAGCAAACTGAGCGGGGGGGCCTACAATGAGCAGTTCTTC
TRBJ2-7 few . TRBV11-2 CASSSMAVYYEQYF TGTGCCAGCAGCTCCATGGCAGTATACTACGAGCAGTACTTC
TRBJ2-3 . . TRBV7-8 CASSLVGGGSTDTQYF TGTGCCAGCAGCTTAGTAGGGGGGGGATCCACAGATACGCAGTATTTT
TRBJ1-2 . . TRBV20-1 CSAQTDQTYGYTF TGCAGTGCTCAGACAGACCAGACCTATGGCTACACCTTC
TRBJ2-3 . . TRBV10-3 CAISAGGNTDTQYF TGTGCCATCAGTGCCGGGGGCAACACAGATACGCAGTATTTT
TRBJ2-5 . . TRBV7-9 CASSPPEGVETQYF TGTGCCAGCAGCCCCCCCGAGGGCGTGGAGACCCAGTACTTC
TRBJ1-2 many TRBD1 TRBV7-9 CASSSDPTGGGNYGYTF TGTGCCAGCAGCTCCGACCCGACAGGGGGCGGCAACTATGGCTACACCTTC
TRBJ1-5 few TRBD1 TRBV7-9 CASSLMQGGSGNQPQHF TGTGCCAGCAGCTTAATGCAGGGGGGATCTGGCAATCAGCCCCAGCATTTT
TRBJ2-7 few TRBD1 TRBV7-9 CASSLEDRGQGEQYF TGTGCCAGCAGCTTAGAGGACAGGGGGCAGGGCGAGCAGTACTTC
TRBJ2-1 many . TRBV7-8 CASSPRLYNEQFF TGTGCCAGCAGCCCCCGGCTTTACAATGAGCAGTTCTTC
TRBJ2-2 . . TRBV19 CASSMREVPSRELFF TGTGCCAGTAGTATGAGGGAAGTCCCCTCCCGGGAGCTGTTTTTT
TRBJ2-7 . . TRBV3-1 CASSQYFHAGRDEQYF TGTGCCAGCAGCCAATATTTTCACGCGGGGCGGGACGAGCAGTACTTC
TRBJ1-6 . TRBD1 TRBV27 CASSPGTGIGSPLHF TGTGCCAGCAGTCCCGGGACAGGGATAGGTTCACCCCTCCACTTT
TRBJ2-1 . . TRBV6-6 CASIRADNEQFF TGTGCCAGCATCCGGGCCGACAATGAGCAGTTCTTC
TRBJ2-3 . TRBD2 TRBV24-1 CATSVSGAADTQYF TGTGCCACCAGTGTGAGCGGGGCGGCAGATACGCAGTATTTT
TRBJ2-3 . . TRBV28 CASSPRTEPRGTDTQYF TGTGCCAGCAGTCCTAGGACAGAGCCGAGGGGCACAGATACGCAGTATTTT
TRBJ2-3 . TRBD1 TRBV4-1 CASSQWDRETDTQYF TGCGCCAGCAGCCAATGGGACAGGGAGACAGATACGCAGTATTTT
TRBJ2-1 . TRBD2 TRBV10-3 CAISESTSGGFWDEQFF TGTGCCATCAGTGAGTCGACTAGCGGGGGGTTTTGGGACGAGCAGTTCTTC
TRBJ1-2 . . TRBV27 CASSQTTGIYGYTF TGTGCCAGCAGTCAAACGACAGGAATCTATGGCTACACCTTC
TRBJ2-6 . TRBD1 TRBV5-1 CASSSGTGTGANVLTF TGCGCCAGCAGCTCCGGGACAGGGACAGGGGCCAACGTCCTGACTTTC
TRBJ1-1 few TRBD1 TRBV7-6 CASRPTGDSLWTEAFF TGTGCCAGCAGACCGACAGGGGACTCCCTATGGACTGAAGCTTTCTTT
TRBJ1-5 few . TRBV6-2/TRBV6-3 CASSLGRSSNQSQHF TGTGCCAGCAGTCTTGGACGGTCTAGCAATCAGTCCCAGCATTTT
TRBJ2-2 . TRBD2 TRBV7-8 CASSLAGREMAGELFF TGTGCCAGCAGCTTAGCGGGGAGGGAGATGGCCGGGGAGCTGTTTTTT
TRBJ2-7 few . TRBV7-6 CASSSESVEQYF TGTGCCAGCAGCTCGGAGAGTGTCGAGCAGTACTTC
TRBJ2-3 . TRBD2 TRBV27 CASSPSAGETTDTQYF TGTGCCAGCTCCCCCTCGGCGGGGGAAACCACAGATACGCAGTATTTT
TRBJ1-3 . . TRBV7-8 CASSLASLSTIYF TGTGCCAGCAGCTTAGCGAGTCTTAGCACCATATATTTT
TRBJ2-1 few . TRBV6-1 CASRPAPSYNEQFF TGTGCCAGCAGGCCAGCGCCTTCCTACAATGAGCAGTTCTTC
TRBJ2-1 . . TRBV7-6 CASSFLALQSSYNEQFF TGTGCCAGCAGCTTTTTGGCTCTTCAGAGCTCCTACAATGAGCAGTTCTTC
TRBJ2-1 few . TRBV28 CASSPRGGALVSSYNEQFF TGTGCCAGCAGCCCCCGCGGCGGGGCCCTAGTAAGCTCCTACAATGAGCAGTTCTTC
TRBJ2-1 many . TRBV7-2 CASPSPSRTYNEQFF TGTGCCAGCCCCAGCCCCAGCCGAACCTACAATGAGCAGTTCTTC
TRBJ1-6 . . TRBV27 CASRTKNNSPLHF TGTGCCAGCAGAACCAAAAATAATTCACCCCTCCACTTT
TRBJ1-2 . TRBD1 TRBV7-9 CASGQDRANYGYTF TGTGCCAGCGGCCAAGACAGGGCTAACTATGGCTACACCTTC
TRBJ1-6 . TRBD1 TRBV6-5 CASSYDSGTGRNNSPLHF TGTGCCAGCAGTTACGACTCCGGGACAGGAAGAAATAATTCACCCCTCCACTTT